The entry below gives a single T cell receptor beta chain sequence along with its context. The germline V and J ends were trimmed by 4 bases and 4 bases, with 22 bases remaining between them. The CDR3 length is 17 residues. Germline CDR1 is WNHNN and CDR2 is SYGVQD (reference sequence). The sample comes from a study of blood T cell repertoires in COVID-19. Looking at the study overall: The United States, Italy and Spain were the sources of the acute and convalescent COVID-19 samples.

Original analysis: Nucleated cell number was recorded as an estimate derived from reference gene primer amplification. Repertoires were generated with immunoSEQ multiplex PCR, while TCRdb's copy carries only in-frame clones and drops some. The V and J calls and clone size are taken from that table; D and trimming were inferred from the DNA. The table records some 220,000 clones, 92% of them present only once. The sequenced material came from peripheral blood. This clonotype was sampled from a man aged 25 to 40 with COVID-19, enrolled during active disease. The chain couples TRBV10-1 to TRBJ1-2; possibly TRBD1 for D (6 bases). The CDR3 sequence: CASSGPEGDTTLYGYTF. The CDR3 DNA reads TGCGCCAGCAGTGGGCCTGAGGGGGACACCACCCTCTATGGCTACACCTTC.